A selection of T cell receptor beta chains follows, all from one sample in a study of breast tumors, draining lymph nodes, adjacent tissues. TCRdb processed the multiplex PCR reads anew with MiXCR; each CDR3 protein has one entry. The repertoire has 200,000 to 250,000 distinct CDR3 sequences, roughly a third of them found once; the top ten carry approximately 4%. The sequencing input was axillary lymph node tissue. The receptor source for this set is a female donor with breast cancer. Some clones in this sample may be carry-over from other donors' samples. The conserved cysteine and the conserved F or W are not part of the CDR3 here. Fields, in order: CDR3 protein, V gene, J gene.

CDR3 protein: ASRPGKEEKLF; V gene: TRBV12-3/TRBV12-4; J gene: TRBJ1-4
CDR3 protein: SARRGTAEAF; V gene: TRBV20-1; J gene: TRBJ1-1
CDR3 protein: ASREGQGYYEQY; V gene: TRBV27; J gene: TRBJ2-7
CDR3 protein: ASSTTSAEMWSYNEQF; V gene: TRBV2; J gene: TRBJ2-1
CDR3 protein: ASSPRTGGNTGELF; V gene: TRBV7-9; J gene: TRBJ2-2
CDR3 protein: ASGTTGGQETQY; V gene: TRBV5-1; J gene: TRBJ2-5
CDR3 protein: ASSSNNGFGYT; V gene: TRBV5-6; J gene: TRBJ1-2
CDR3 protein: ATRTLTGNTGELF; V gene: TRBV5-1; J gene: TRBJ2-2
CDR3 protein: ASSQVASGAPRADTQY; V gene: TRBV3-1; J gene: TRBJ2-3
CDR3 protein: ASSSGRYEQY; V gene: TRBV5-1; J gene: TRBJ2-7
CDR3 protein: ASSLGEAYNEQF; V gene: TRBV7-9; J gene: TRBJ2-1
CDR3 protein: SVETGLGYGYT; V gene: TRBV29-1; J gene: TRBJ1-2
CDR3 protein: ASSVEGGGALRGNEQF; V gene: TRBV9; J gene: TRBJ2-1
CDR3 protein: ASSQSGMETQY; V gene: TRBV7-9; J gene: TRBJ2-5
CDR3 protein: VSSPGLSGNQPQH; V gene: TRBV4-1; J gene: TRBJ1-5
CDR3 protein: ASSFNRGPRETQY; V gene: TRBV5-1; J gene: TRBJ2-5
CDR3 protein: ASSLDYGSYGYT; V gene: TRBV7-9; J gene: TRBJ1-2
CDR3 protein: ASSPTGLAVNSPLH; V gene: TRBV11-2; J gene: TRBJ1-6
CDR3 protein: ASSLLTGTGGIDEQY; V gene: TRBV2; J gene: TRBJ2-7
CDR3 protein: ASKPARGVSGELF; V gene: TRBV27; J gene: TRBJ2-2
CDR3 protein: ASRPPPGLARTSSYNEQF; V gene: TRBV6-1; J gene: TRBJ2-1
CDR3 protein: SASSPELANYGYT; V gene: TRBV20-1; J gene: TRBJ1-2
CDR3 protein: ASSQSGQGPGSNEKLF; V gene: TRBV4-1; J gene: TRBJ1-4